The rows below give T cell receptor beta chains drawn from one sample of a study of blood T cell repertoires in COVID-19. Assay: immunoSEQ multiplex PCR; the TCRdb copy retains only in-frame clones and omits some. This table holds roughly 70,000 clones, approximately 86% found once. The sequenced sample consisted of peripheral blood. These receptor sequences come from a man aged 80 or over with COVID-19, enrolled during active disease. Each CDR3 is given with its conserved first and last residue. Fields, in order: CDR3 DNA, CDR3 protein, V gene, clone size, J gene, D gene. A D gene is named only where the DNA matches it firmly. The size field is filled for only some rows; it gives once, few, many or a size class.

TGTGCCATCCGGACTATACCCTACGAGCAGTACTTC,CAIRTIPYEQYF,TRBV10-3,-,TRBJ2-7,-
TGTGCCACCAATCACTTCGGGACAGGGGGTCATCAAGCTTTCTTT,CATNHFGTGGHQAFF,TRBV10-3,once,TRBJ1-1,TRBD1
TGCGCCAGCAGTCTCTCTTGGACTGGTGAAGCTTTCTTT,CASSLSWTGEAFF,TRBV5-1,-,TRBJ1-1,-
TGTGCCAGCAGCCTATCTAGCGGGGGGTCCACCGGGGAGCTGTTTTTT,CASSLSSGGSTGELFF,TRBV5-4,-,TRBJ2-2,TRBD2
TGTGCCAGCAGCTCCAGGGGGCGGATCTATGGCTACACCTTC,CASSSRGRIYGYTF,TRBV7-9,-,TRBJ1-2,TRBD1
TGTGCCAGCGCCCCCGAGACTAGCGGGGGGAGCTCCTACGAGCAGTACTTC,CASAPETSGGSSYEQYF,TRBV18,-,TRBJ2-7,TRBD2
TGTGCCAGCAGCTCCGACAGGGGAAGTAGTTCACCCCTCCACTTT,CASSSDRGSSSPLHF,TRBV7-8,-,TRBJ1-6,TRBD1
TGCGCCAGCAGTGAGTCGCGGCAGGGAAAAGCTTTCTTT,CASSESRQGKAFF,TRBV10-1,-,TRBJ1-1,-
TGTGCCAGCAGCTTAGAACAGGGCTATGGCTACACCTTC,CASSLEQGYGYTF,TRBV11-2,few,TRBJ1-2,-
TGTGCCAGCAGCTTAGCGGGCAGGGGGCGCATAGGGGAGAAAGAGACCCAGTACTTC,CASSLAGRGRIGEKETQYF,TRBV7-6,-,TRBJ2-5,TRBD1
TGTGCCAGCAGTTACTCGAGGCCAGACTATGGCTACACCTTC,CASSYSRPDYGYTF,TRBV6-5,once,TRBJ1-2,-